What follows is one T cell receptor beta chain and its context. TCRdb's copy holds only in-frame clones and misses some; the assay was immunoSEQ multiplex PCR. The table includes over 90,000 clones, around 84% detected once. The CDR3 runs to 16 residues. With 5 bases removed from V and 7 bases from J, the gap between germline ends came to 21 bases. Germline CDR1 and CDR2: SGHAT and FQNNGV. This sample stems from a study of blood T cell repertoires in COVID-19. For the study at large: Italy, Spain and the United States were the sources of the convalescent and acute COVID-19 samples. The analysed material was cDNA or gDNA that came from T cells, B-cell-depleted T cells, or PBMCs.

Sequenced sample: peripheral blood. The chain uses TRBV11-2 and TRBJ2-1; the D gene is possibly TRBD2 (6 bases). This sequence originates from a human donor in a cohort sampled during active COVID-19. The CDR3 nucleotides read TGTGCCAGCAGCAACCGGGCGGGGAGCGGAAAAAATGAGCAGTTCTTC. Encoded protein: CASSNRAGSGKNEQFF.